A selection of T cell receptor beta chains follows, all from one sample in a study of shared clonotypes between healthy human individuals. TCRdb's copy holds only in-frame clones and misses some; the assay was immunoSEQ multiplex PCR. Of about 730,000 clones in the sample, about two thirds were seen once. The sequenced sample was memory CD4+ T cells sorted from blood. These receptors originate from a woman aged 25 to 39 in good health. CDR3s include the opening cysteine and the closing phenylalanine or tryptophan. The D gene is left open where the match is weak. Some rows have no size entry. The others give once, few or many, or a class for an expanded clone.

d_call | clone_size | j_call | v_call | cdr3_nt | cdr3_aa
TRBD1 | NA | TRBJ2-1 | TRBV28 | TGTGCCAGCAGTGGACAAGACAGGGGGTTCTTC | CASSGQDRGFF
NA | few | TRBJ2-3 | TRBV11-2 | TGTGCCAGCAGTTACAGGGCGACTAGTTCATACGATACGCAGTATTTT | CASSYRATSSYDTQYF
NA | once | TRBJ2-4 | TRBV6-5 | TGTGCCAGCAGTCGAGGTGGTCTAGCCAAAAACATTCAGTACTTC | CASSRGGLAKNIQYF
NA | NA | TRBJ1-4 | TRBV15 | TGTGCCACCAACAAACTCGGAAGGGAAAAACTGTTTTTT | CATNKLGREKLFF
NA | NA | TRBJ2-1 | TRBV5-4 | TGTGCCAGCAGCTTGGGTTCGAGCTCCTACAATGAGCAGTTCTTC | CASSLGSSSYNEQFF
NA | few | TRBJ2-7 | TRBV6-5 | TGTGCCGTCTCACCCGTCAATGAGGACGAGCAGTACTTC | CAVSPVNEDEQYF
NA | NA | TRBJ2-7 | TRBV14 | TGTGCCAGCAGCCAAGGAAAGGGATTGTCCTACGAGCAGTACTTC | CASSQGKGLSYEQYF
NA | NA | TRBJ1-1 | TRBV6-1 | TGTGCCAGCAGTGTGACAGTCCCAGGAGCGGGCACTGAAGCTTTCTTT | CASSVTVPGAGTEAFF
NA | many | TRBJ1-1 | TRBV6-5 | TGTGCCAGCAGTTACTCGAATACAGTGAACACTGAAGCTTTCTTT | CASSYSNTVNTEAFF
TRBD1 | NA | TRBJ2-5 | TRBV11-2 | TGTGCCAGCAGCTTAGGGACAGGGAGTCGGGAGACCCAGTACTTC | CASSLGTGSRETQYF
NA | NA | TRBJ2-5 | TRBV2 | TGTGCCAGCACGAGAAGCGGAACGTGGGAGACCCAGTACTTC | CASTRSGTWETQYF
TRBD1 | NA | TRBJ2-2 | TRBV27 | TGTGCCAGCAGTTTAAGCAGGGGGCTATCGAACACCGGGGAGCTGTTTTTT | CASSLSRGLSNTGELFF
TRBD1 | many | TRBJ2-6 | TRBV15 | TGTGCCACCAGCAGCCGACAGGGGGAGAAGTCTGGGGCCAACGTCCTGACTTTC | CATSSRQGEKSGANVLTF
NA | once | TRBJ2-2 | TRBV27 | TGTGCCAGCAGTTTTGGGCCCAGCTGGGACACCGGGGAGCTGTTTTTT | CASSFGPSWDTGELFF
TRBD1 | NA | TRBJ1-2 | TRBV4-2 | TGTGCCAGCAGCCCGGGACAGGGGAGTGGCTACACCTTC | CASSPGQGSGYTF
NA | NA | TRBJ2-2 | TRBV19 | TGTGCCACCACAGGGATGCAGTACACCGGGGAGCTGTTTTTT | CATTGMQYTGELFF
TRBD1 | NA | TRBJ2-2 | TRBV6-5 | TGTGCCAGCAGCGCTCAGGACAGGATCCCCGGGGAGCTGTTTTTT | CASSAQDRIPGELFF
NA | NA | TRBJ2-5 | TRBV5-1 | TGCGCCAGCAGCTTGGTCCCTCGGGGGGCGTACCAAGAGACCCAGTACTTC | CASSLVPRGAYQETQYF
TRBD1 | once | TRBJ1-2 | TRBV6-6 | TGTGCCAGCAGGGGACAGATATTAACATATGGCTACACCTTC | CASRGQILTYGYTF
NA | NA | TRBJ1-1 | TRBV19 | TGTGCCAGTAGTATAGACGGAGGGACGGACACTGAAGCTTTCTTT | CASSIDGGTDTEAFF
NA | NA | TRBJ1-5 | TRBV5-1 | TGCGCCAGCAGGGACGGGACTGAAGGCAATCAGCCCCAGCATTTT | CASRDGTEGNQPQHF
NA | few | TRBJ2-3 | TRBV7-9 | TGTGCCAGCAGCTTAGTTGGCAGGGGTGGTGATACGCAGTATTTT | CASSLVGRGGDTQYF
NA | NA | TRBJ2-2 | TRBV6-4 | TGTGCCAGCAGTGGTGCGGCGAACACCGGGGAGCTGTTTTTT | CASSGAANTGELFF
TRBD1 | NA | TRBJ1-5 | TRBV4-1 | TGCGCCAGCAGTCGGGACAGCACAAGCTATAGCAATCAGCCCCAGCATTTT | CASSRDSTSYSNQPQHF
TRBD1 | few | TRBJ2-7 | TRBV27 | TGTGCCAGCAGTCCCCCGGGACAGTACTCCTACGAGCAGTACTTC | CASSPPGQYSYEQYF
NA | few | TRBJ2-2 | TRBV7-9 | TGTGCCAGCAGCTCCGACACACACACCGGGGAGCTGTTTTTT | CASSSDTHTGELFF
NA | NA | TRBJ2-2 | TRBV6-5 | TGTGCCAGCAGTTACTATGGGGAGCTGTTTTTT | CASSYYGELFF
NA | NA | TRBJ2-3 | TRBV7-3 | TGTGCCAGCAGCCCTGGGAGGTTTTCAGATACGCAGTATTTT | CASSPGRFSDTQYF
NA | once | TRBJ2-7 | TRBV18 | TGTGCCAGCTCAGCTAGCGCCGACGAGCAGTACTTC | CASSASADEQYF
NA | NA | TRBJ1-1 | TRBV5-1 | TGCGCCAGCAGACAAATAGGGGGTGTGGAAGCTTTCTTT | CASRQIGGVEAFF
NA | NA | TRBJ2-7 | TRBV7-9 | TGTGCCAGCAGCCCGCCGGGGGGCGGGAACCGCGAGCAGTACTTC | CASSPPGGGNREQYF
NA | many | TRBJ2-3 | TRBV28 | TGTGCCAGCAGTTGGGGAGGCCAAGATACGCAGTATTTT | CASSWGGQDTQYF
NA | few | TRBJ2-3 | TRBV2 | TGTGCCAGCAGTGAAGCGGGGGACAGCACAGATACGCAGTATTTT | CASSEAGDSTDTQYF
NA | NA | TRBJ2-1 | TRBV5-1 | TGCGCCAGCAGCTTGGCTTCTAGCTCCTACAATGAGCAGTTCTTC | CASSLASSSYNEQFF
TRBD1 | NA | TRBJ2-7 | TRBV28 | TGTGCCAGCAGTTTAGTGGGGGGTGGGACAGGAACCTACGAGCAGTACTTC | CASSLVGGGTGTYEQYF
NA | NA | TRBJ2-5 | TRBV18 | TGTGCCAGCTCACCAGACAGGAGGGAGACCCAGTACTTC | CASSPDRRETQYF
TRBD2 | once | TRBJ2-1 | TRBV6-5 | TGTGCCAGCAGTTCCTACTACGGCGGGGGGGACAATGAGCAGTTCTTC | CASSSYYGGGDNEQFF
TRBD2 | NA | TRBJ2-1 | TRBV5-4 | TGTGCCAGCAGCCCGATCAGGGTCCAAGGAGCGGGAGGGTCCTACAATGAGCAGTTCTTC | CASSPIRVQGAGGSYNEQFF
TRBD1 | few | TRBJ1-1 | TRBV5-1 | TGCGCCAGCAGCCTCGACAGGGAAGGAGGGGTTGAAGCTTTCTTT | CASSLDREGGVEAFF
NA | NA | TRBJ2-2 | TRBV10-1 | TGCGCCAGCAGTGGGTCCCTCGCAACTGCAATAAACACCGGGGAGCTGTTTTTT | CASSGSLATAINTGELFF
NA | NA | TRBJ1-1 | TRBV29-1 | TGCAGCGTTGAGGCTCAGGGTCTCACTGAAGCTTTCTTT | CSVEAQGLTEAFF
NA | NA | TRBJ2-7 | TRBV19 | TGTGCCAGTGGGACAAGCTACGAGCAGTACTTC | CASGTSYEQYF
NA | NA | TRBJ2-7 | TRBV7-3 | TGTGCCAGCAGCTTACAGCCTGCCTACGAGCAGTACTTC | CASSLQPAYEQYF
NA | few | TRBJ1-3 | TRBV5-4 | TGTGCCAGCAGCCTGACCTCTGGAAACACCATATATTTT | CASSLTSGNTIYF
TRBD2 | NA | TRBJ2-1 | TRBV2 | TGTGCCAGCAGTGAAATGGGGGGACTAGCCCCACCTTACAATGAGCAGTTCTTC | CASSEMGGLAPPYNEQFF
NA | NA | TRBJ1-1 | TRBV5-8 | TGTGCCAGCAGCCCAGACAGGTTCACTGAAGCTTTCTTT | CASSPDRFTEAFF
TRBD1 | NA | TRBJ1-4 | TRBV18 | TGTGCCAGCTCACCAAGCCCCGGGACAGGGGAATCGGAAAAACTGTTTTTT | CASSPSPGTGESEKLFF
TRBD2 | NA | TRBJ2-1 | TRBV18 | TGTGCCAGCTCGGCTCGGGCTAGCGGGGCCTTCAATGAGCAGTTCTTC | CASSARASGAFNEQFF
NA | NA | TRBJ2-3 | TRBV25-1 | TGTGCCAGCAGTGAATCGCTTTTAGGCGCAGATACGCAGTATTTT | CASSESLLGADTQYF
NA | few | TRBJ1-1 | TRBV6-6 | TGTGCCAGCAACCGAGGGGAAGACACTGAAGCTTTCTTT | CASNRGEDTEAFF
NA | many | TRBJ1-5 | TRBV19 | TGTGCCAGTAGTACGACAGTCACCTCGGGCAATCAGCCCCAGCATTTT | CASSTTVTSGNQPQHF